The 18 T cell receptor beta chains listed next were all sequenced from one sample in a study of blood T cell repertoires in COVID-19. Generated by immunoSEQ multiplex PCR, the TCRdb table keeps only in-frame clones and is missing some. The table includes 300,000 or so clones, roughly 90% detected once. The sample taken for sequencing was peripheral blood. These receptors came from a woman in her 30s with COVID-19, enrolled during active disease.

The chain employs TRBV24-1 and TRBJ1-5; D call uncertain. The V end was cut by 8 bases, the J end by 7 bases, with 14 bases between. The CDR3 runs 13 residues. Looked up from germline, CDR1 is KGHDR and CDR2 is SFDVKD. The CDR3 loop is CATNPGAQQPQHF. In DNA form, the CDR3 reads TGTGCCACCAATCCGGGAGCCCAGCAGCCCCAGCATTTT.

In this sample, this clone turned up once. V gene TRBV19 combines with J gene TRBJ2-7; D perhaps matches TRBD2 (5 bases). Germline V gene lookup returns CDR1 LNHDA and CDR2 SQIVND (reference sequence). Trimming stripped 4 bases from V and 3 bases from J, with 13 bases between. The CDR3 is 14 amino acids. DNA of the CDR3: TGTGCCAGTAGTACCCGGACGGGGAACTACGAGCAGTACTTC. This translates into CASSTRTGNYEQYF.

V is TRBV30 and J is TRBJ2-7; weak D call: TRBD1 (7 bases). The CDR3 has 14 amino acids. Trimming cost V 4 bases and J 6 bases, with 19 bases left between them. The germline V gene has CDR1 GTSNPN and CDR2 SVGIG (reference sequence). The CDR3 coding sequence is TGTGCCTGGAACAGGGCCCAGGGGGGCAGCGAGCAGTACTTC. Translation: CAWNRAQGGSEQYF. Supplemented by reference TRBV30 and TRBJ2-7, the full variable domain reads SQTIHQWPATLVQPVGSPLSLECTVEGTSNPNLYWYRQAAGRGLQLLFYSVGIGQISSEVPQNLSASRPQDRQFILSSKKLLLSDSGFYLCAWNRAQGGSEQYFGPGTRLTVT.

V gene TRBV19 combines with J gene TRBJ2-2; 7 bases agree with TRBD1. The germline V gene has CDR1 LNHDA and CDR2 SQIVND (reference sequence). CDR3 length equals 14 residues. V shed 7 bases, J shed 1 base, and the junction held 3 bases outside the gene matches. The CDR3 nucleotides read TGTGCCAGTAAGCGACAGGGGAACACCGGGGAGCTGTTTTTT. This translates into CASKRQGNTGELFF.

This clone was seen a few times. The chain carries TRBV3-1 (or the pseudogene TRBV3-2) and TRBJ2-2; D call uncertain. V dropped 2 bases and J dropped 1 base, with 5 bases sitting between them. The CDR3 consists of 14 residues. Germline assignment: CDR1 LGHDT and CDR2 YNNKEL (reference sequence). The CDR3 loop is CASSQPVNTGELFF. CDR3 nucleotide sequence: TGTGCCAGCAGCCAACCGGTGAACACCGGGGAGCTGTTTTTT.

In DNA form, the CDR3 reads TGTGCCACCAGCACACTGGGACTGTCCTATGAGCAGTTCTTC. Its protein product is CATSTLGLSYEQFF. The chain recombines TRBV15 with TRBJ2-1; D may be TRBD2 (6 bases). Germline V gives CDR1 LNHNV, CDR2 YYDKDF (reference sequence). The CDR3 extends over 14 amino acids. Trimming pared 4 bases from V and 8 bases from J, leaving 15 bases between.

This clone occurred a few times. The chain carries TRBV11-2 and TRBJ1-1; D remains ambiguous. Trimming left V 2 bases short and J 4 bases short, with 14 bases between. CDR3 length: 15 residues. Germline V lookup: CDR1 SGHAT, CDR2 FQNNGV. The CDR3 region is CASSLLSTRGTEAFF. CDR3 bases: TGTGCCAGCAGCTTATTATCTACCCGGGGCACTGAAGCTTTCTTT.

This chain uses TRBV5-6 with TRBJ2-2, with TRBD1 as a possible D gene (5 bases). V was pared by 0 bases and J by 6 bases, with 9 bases between. Per germline, CDR1 SGHDT and CDR2 YYEEEE. This CDR3 contains 14 residues. The CDR3 DNA sequence: TGTGCCAGCAGCTTGGTCCAAGGGGCCGGGGAGCTGTTTTTT. It translates to CASSLVQGAGELFF. Variable domain in full (rest from reference TRBV5-6 and TRBJ2-2): DAGVTQSPTHLIKTRGQQVTLRCSPKSGHDTVSWYQQALGQGPQFIFQYYEEEERQRGNFPDRFSGHQFPNYSSELNVNALLLGDSALYLCASSLVQGAGELFFGEGSRLTVL.

This clone was picked up a small number of times. This rearrangement joins TRBV24-1 to TRBJ2-1; D is unclear. The germline CDR1 and CDR2 sequences are KGHDR and SFDVKD. The CDR3 is 13 residues long. V was pared by 6 bases and J by 8 bases, with 13 bases between. The CDR3 reads CATSLTGEDEQFF. Here the CDR3 DNA reads TGTGCCACCAGTCTAACCGGAGAGGATGAGCAGTTCTTC.

V is TRBV12-3 or TRBV12-4 and J is TRBJ2-7, with TRBD1 identical over 9 bases. The length of the CDR3 is 13 residues. Trimming removed 8 bases from V and 7 bases from J; junction bases left unmatched: 9. Here the CDR3 reads CASGRTGEKEQYF. CDR3 coding DNA: TGTGCCAGCGGGAGGACAGGGGAGAAAGAGCAGTACTTC.

Comment on this clone: This CDR3 is also generated by other DNA sequences in the sample. The chain uses TRBV15 and TRBJ1-1, with D perhaps TRBD1 (6 bases). Germline CDR1 LNHNV, CDR2 YYDKDF (reference sequence). Trimming shortened V by 1 base and J by 1 base, and 7 bases separated the two germline ends. The CDR3 extends over 14 amino acids. The CDR3 DNA follows: TGTGCCACCAGCAGAGCCAGGGGGAACACTGAAGCTTTCTTT. Translation gives CATSRARGNTEAFF.

The chain couples TRBV10-3 to TRBJ1-1; D may be TRBD1 (5 bases). The CDR3 sequence is 13 residues long. Germline V lookup: CDR1 ENHRY, CDR2 SYGVKD. V was shortened by 3 bases and J by 2 bases, with 7 bases between the two germline ends. The DNA of the CDR3 is TGTGCCATCAGTGAACAGGCTAACACTGAAGCTTTCTTT. The encoded protein is CAISEQANTEAFF.

The CDR3: CAWIPIQTRRPEAFF. The CDR3 DNA follows: TGTGCCTGGATCCCTATCCAGACGAGGCGCCCTGAAGCTTTCTTT. The chain combines TRBV30 with TRBJ1-1, with D hard to call. V gave up 4 bases and J gave up 6 bases, with 21 bases separating them. There are 15 residues in the CDR3. The germline V gene has CDR1 GTSNPN and CDR2 SVGIG (reference sequence).

This chain connects TRBV3-1 (or the pseudogene TRBV3-2) to TRBJ1-1; D unresolved. Germline CDR1 and CDR2: LGHDT and YNNKEL (reference sequence). The CDR3 contains 16 residues. With 5 bases removed from V and 1 base from J, the gap between germline ends came to 17 bases. CDR3 sequence (DNA): TGTGCCAGCAGCACTCTGAGAGGTTTTGCGAACACTGAAGCTTTCTTT. Protein: CASSTLRGFANTEAFF.

The chain carries TRBV18 and TRBJ2-2; D may be TRBD1 (6 bases). V was pared by 0 bases and J by 6 bases, with 8 bases between. Germline CDR1 and CDR2: KGHSH and LQKENI. The CDR3 is made up of 14 amino acids. The CDR3 DNA follows: TGTGCCAGCTCACCACCTACAGGGCCCGGGGAGCTGTTTTTT. As protein: CASSPPTGPGELFF.

The chain recombines TRBV30 with TRBJ1-1; 10 positions match TRBD1. Germline V gene lookup returns CDR1 GTSNPN and CDR2 SVGIG (reference sequence). V lost 2 bases to trimming and J lost 4 bases; unmatched junction nucleotides: 7. This CDR3 comprises 15 residues. The CDR3: CAWSFPRTGGTEAFF. Written as DNA, the CDR3 is TGTGCCTGGAGTTTTCCCCGGACAGGGGGCACTGAAGCTTTCTTT.

The gene calls are TRBV5-4 and TRBJ2-1; 8 bases map to TRBD2. The CDR3 covers 14 residues. Germline V gives CDR1 SGHNT, CDR2 YYREEE (reference sequence). Written as DNA, the CDR3 is TGTTCCCCCCGGGGGGGGTTTAATGGGAATGAGCAGTTCTTC. As protein: CSPRGGFNGNEQFF.

V gene TRBV28 combines with J gene TRBJ1-1; tentatively, D is TRBD1 (6 bases). This CDR3 contains 13 residues. CDR1 and CDR2 (germline): MDHEN, SYDVKM. V was pared by 7 bases and J by 0 bases, with 9 bases between. The CDR3 region has the DNA TGTGCCAGCACAGGACAGATGAACACTGAAGCTTTCTTT. As protein: CASTGQMNTEAFF.